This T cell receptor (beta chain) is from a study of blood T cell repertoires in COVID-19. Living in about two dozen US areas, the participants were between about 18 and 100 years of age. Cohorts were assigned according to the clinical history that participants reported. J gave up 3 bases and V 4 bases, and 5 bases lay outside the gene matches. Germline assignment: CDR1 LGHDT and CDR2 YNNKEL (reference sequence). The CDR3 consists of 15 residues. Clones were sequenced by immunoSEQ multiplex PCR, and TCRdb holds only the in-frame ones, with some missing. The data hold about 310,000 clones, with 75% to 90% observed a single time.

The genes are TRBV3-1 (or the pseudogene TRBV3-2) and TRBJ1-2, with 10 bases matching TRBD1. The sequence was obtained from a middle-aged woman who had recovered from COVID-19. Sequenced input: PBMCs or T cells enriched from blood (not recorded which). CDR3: CASSLPGQGYYGYTF. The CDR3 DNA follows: TGTGCCAGCAGCCTCCCGGGACAGGGGTACTATGGCTACACCTTC.